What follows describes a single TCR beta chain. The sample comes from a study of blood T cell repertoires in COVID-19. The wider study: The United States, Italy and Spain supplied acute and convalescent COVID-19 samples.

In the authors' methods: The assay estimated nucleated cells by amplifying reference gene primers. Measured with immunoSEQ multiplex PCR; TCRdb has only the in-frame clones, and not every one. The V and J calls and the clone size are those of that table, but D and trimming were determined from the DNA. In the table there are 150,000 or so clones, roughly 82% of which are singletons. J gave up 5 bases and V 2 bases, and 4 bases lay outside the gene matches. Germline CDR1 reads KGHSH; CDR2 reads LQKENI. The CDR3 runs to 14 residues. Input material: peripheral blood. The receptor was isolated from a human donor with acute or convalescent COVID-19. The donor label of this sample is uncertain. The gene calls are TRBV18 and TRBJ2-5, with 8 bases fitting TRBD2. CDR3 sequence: CASSPERGRETQYF. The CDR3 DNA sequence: TGTGCCAGCTCACCAGAGCGGGGGCGGGAGACCCAGTACTTC. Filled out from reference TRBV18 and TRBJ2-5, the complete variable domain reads NAGVMQNPRHLVRRRGQEARLRCSPMKGHSHVYWYRQLPEEGLKFMVYLQKENIIDESGMPKERFSAEFPKEGPSILRIQQVVRGDSAAYFCASSPERGRETQYFGPGTRLLVL.